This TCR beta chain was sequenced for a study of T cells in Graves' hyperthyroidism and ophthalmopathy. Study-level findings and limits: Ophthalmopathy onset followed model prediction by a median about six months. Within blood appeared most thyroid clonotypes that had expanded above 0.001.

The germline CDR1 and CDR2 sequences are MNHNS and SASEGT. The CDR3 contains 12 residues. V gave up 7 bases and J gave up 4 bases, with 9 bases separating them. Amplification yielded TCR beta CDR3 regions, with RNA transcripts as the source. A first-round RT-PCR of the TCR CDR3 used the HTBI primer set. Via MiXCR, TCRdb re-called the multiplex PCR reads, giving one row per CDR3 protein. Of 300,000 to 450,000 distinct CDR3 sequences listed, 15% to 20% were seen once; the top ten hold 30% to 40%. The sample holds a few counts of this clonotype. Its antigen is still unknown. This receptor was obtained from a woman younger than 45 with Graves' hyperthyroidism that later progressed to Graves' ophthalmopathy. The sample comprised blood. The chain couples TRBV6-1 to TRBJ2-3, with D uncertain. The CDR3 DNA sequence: TGTGCCAGCACCAACACGGCAGATACGCAGTATTTT. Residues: CASTNTADTQYF.